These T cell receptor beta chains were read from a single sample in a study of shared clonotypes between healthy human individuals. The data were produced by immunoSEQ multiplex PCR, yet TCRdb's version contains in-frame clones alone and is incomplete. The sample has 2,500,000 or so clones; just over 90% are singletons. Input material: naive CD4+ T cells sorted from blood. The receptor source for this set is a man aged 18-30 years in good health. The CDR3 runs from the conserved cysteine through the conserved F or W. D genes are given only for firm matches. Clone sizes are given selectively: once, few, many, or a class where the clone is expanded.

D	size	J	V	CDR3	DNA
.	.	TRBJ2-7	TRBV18	CASSPPLGPGEQYF	TGTGCCAGCTCACCACCGCTGGGGCCAGGGGAGCAGTACTTC
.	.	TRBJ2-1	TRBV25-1	CATQRGVMDEQFF	TGTGCCACGCAAAGAGGGGTGATGGATGAGCAGTTCTTC
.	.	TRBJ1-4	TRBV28	CASSLSRVYEKLFF	TGTGCCAGCAGTTTATCGCGAGTTTATGAAAAACTGTTTTTT
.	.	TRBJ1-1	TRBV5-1	CASSFSPPDTEAFF	TGCGCCAGCAGCTTTTCCCCCCCGGACACTGAAGCTTTCTTT
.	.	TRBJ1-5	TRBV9	CASGRSNQPQHF	TGTGCCAGCGGGAGAAGCAATCAGCCCCAGCATTTT
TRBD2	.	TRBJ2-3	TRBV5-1	CASSLGVAGTSTDTQYF	TGCGCCAGCAGCTTGGGGGTAGCGGGGACTAGCACAGATACGCAGTATTTT
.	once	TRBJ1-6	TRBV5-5	CASSSGPENSPLHF	TGTGCCAGCAGCTCGGGGCCAGAAAATTCACCCCTCCACTTT
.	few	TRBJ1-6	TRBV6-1	CASNPPLGYNSPLHF	TGTGCCAGCAACCCACCTTTAGGCTATAATTCACCCCTCCACTTT
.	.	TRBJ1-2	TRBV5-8	CASSLEGSNYGYTF	TGTGCCAGCAGCCTCGAGGGGTCTAACTATGGCTACACCTTC
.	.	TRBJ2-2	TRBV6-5	CASRIGQKNTGELFF	TGTGCCAGCAGGATTGGACAGAAGAACACCGGGGAGCTGTTTTTT
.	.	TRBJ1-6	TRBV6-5	CASRTYNSPLHF	TGTGCCAGCAGGACCTATAATTCACCCCTCCACTTT
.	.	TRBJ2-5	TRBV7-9	CASSLGDHQETQYF	TGTGCCAGCAGCTTAGGCGACCACCAAGAGACCCAGTACTTC
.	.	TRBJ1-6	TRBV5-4	CASSLVPSSYNSPLHF	TGTGCCAGCAGCTTGGTACCGAGCTCCTATAATTCACCCCTCCACTTT
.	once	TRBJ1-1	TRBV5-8	CASSLEPTEAFF	TGTGCCAGCAGCTTGGAGCCTACTGAAGCTTTCTTT
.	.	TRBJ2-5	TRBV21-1	CARPGLAGRETQYF	TGTGCCAGACCAGGACTAGCGGGGAGAGAGACCCAGTACTTC
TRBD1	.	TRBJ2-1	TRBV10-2	CASSATGGEQFF	TGCGCCAGCAGTGCCACAGGGGGTGAGCAGTTCTTC
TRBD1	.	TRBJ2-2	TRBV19	CASSTSRGHQNTGELFF	TGTGCCAGTAGTACCAGCAGGGGGCATCAGAACACCGGGGAGCTGTTTTTT
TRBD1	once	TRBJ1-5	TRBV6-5	CASSSSTGSVKPQHF	TGTGCCAGCAGTTCCTCGACAGGGTCTGTGAAGCCCCAGCATTTT
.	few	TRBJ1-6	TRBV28	CASYPGTANSPLHF	TGTGCCAGTTACCCCGGGACGGCTAATTCACCCCTCCACTTT
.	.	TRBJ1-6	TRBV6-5	CASSRADGPNSPLHF	TGTGCCAGCAGCCGGGCAGACGGACCTAATTCACCCCTCCACTTT